These T cell receptor beta chains were read from a single sample in a study of shared clonotypes between healthy human individuals. Here immunoSEQ multiplex PCR was the method, and the copy in TCRdb shows in-frame clones only, minus some. The table has around 200,000 clones, around 63% seen once; the top ten hold around 9.3%. Material: memory CD4+ T cells sorted from blood. Every receptor here comes from a man aged 30-40 years in good health. The CDR3 runs from the conserved cysteine through the conserved F or W. D genes are given only for firm matches. Some rows have no size entry. The others give once, few or many, or a class for an expanded clone.

>TRBD1|few|TRBJ2-3|TRBV23-1
CASSQPGIGTGAPTDTQYF
TGCGCCAGCAGTCAACCGGGAATCGGGACAGGGGCCCCCACAGATACGCAGTATTTT
>-|once|TRBJ2-7|TRBV10-2
CASNDRPYEQYF
TGCGCCAGCAACGACCGACCCTACGAGCAGTACTTC
>TRBD1|-|TRBJ1-2|TRBV10-3
CAISGTGDYGYTF
TGTGCCATCAGTGGCACAGGGGACTATGGCTACACCTTC
>TRBD1|many|TRBJ1-2|TRBV6-6
CASSYPGTGPRGYTF
TGTGCCAGCAGCTACCCCGGGACAGGCCCCAGGGGCTACACCTTC
>TRBD1|-|TRBJ2-6|TRBV2
CASSGQGVDSGANVLTF
TGTGCCAGCAGTGGACAGGGGGTAGACTCTGGGGCCAACGTCCTGACTTTC
>TRBD1|-|TRBJ2-7|TRBV11-3
CASSDRGNGEQYF
TGTGCCAGCAGCGACAGGGGAAACGGCGAGCAGTACTTC
>-|-|TRBJ1-1|TRBV11-3
CASRAQRGSDTEAFF
TGTGCCAGCAGAGCTCAGCGGGGTTCCGACACTGAAGCTTTCTTT
>-|-|TRBJ2-3|TRBV5-4
CASSLRGGGTDTQYF
TGTGCCAGCAGCTTGCGGGGTGGGGGCACAGATACGCAGTATTTT
>-|-|TRBJ2-2|TRBV21-1
CASSKPAPGQGSGELFF
TGTGCCAGCAGCAAACCGGCCCCGGGACAGGGTTCCGGGGAGCTGTTTTTT
>-|-|TRBJ2-1|TRBV27
CASSLGRGQYNEQFF
TGTGCCAGCAGTTTAGGACGGGGTCAGTACAATGAGCAGTTCTTC
>TRBD1|few|TRBJ2-1|TRBV7-9
CASSPQSRDRGNEQFF
TGTGCCAGCAGCCCCCAGTCCCGGGACAGGGGCAATGAGCAGTTCTTC
>TRBD1|-|TRBJ2-7|TRBV27
CASSLQGAGNEQYF
TGTGCCAGCAGCCTACAGGGGGCGGGGAACGAGCAGTACTTC
>TRBD2|-|TRBJ2-7|TRBV5-1
CASSSYSGGSSYEQYF
TGCGCCAGCAGCTCTTATAGCGGGGGGAGCTCCTACGAGCAGTACTTC
>-|-|TRBJ2-7|TRBV2
CASSGLIYEQYF
TGTGCCAGCAGTGGACTTATCTACGAGCAGTACTTC
>TRBD2|-|TRBJ2-7|TRBV9
CASSAGLAGGHEQYF
TGTGCCAGCAGCGCGGGACTAGCGGGAGGCCACGAGCAGTACTTC
>TRBD1|-|TRBJ2-7|TRBV11-2
CASSIYRTGTEQYF
TGTGCCAGCAGTATCTACCGGACAGGGACCGAGCAGTACTTC
>-|once|TRBJ1-2|TRBV4-3
CASSPQDRGAYYGYTF
TGCGCCAGCAGCCCACAGGACCGGGGCGCGTACTATGGCTACACCTTC
>TRBD1|-|TRBJ1-4|TRBV7-9
CASSPQSGQLNEKLFF
TGTGCCAGCAGCCCTCAATCGGGACAGCTTAATGAAAAACTGTTTTTT
>TRBD2|few|TRBJ2-7|TRBV5-4
CASTIGGSYEQYF
TGTGCCAGCACCATCGGGGGGTCGTACGAGCAGTACTTC
>-|-|TRBJ1-2|TRBV27
CASSLYGGANYGYTF
TGTGCCAGCAGTTTATACGGGGGAGCTAACTATGGCTACACCTTC
>-|-|TRBJ2-1|TRBV7-2
CASSLGPSYNEQFF
TGTGCCAGCAGCTTAGGACCGAGCTACAATGAGCAGTTCTTC
>-|-|TRBJ2-1|TRBV7-2
CASSSRTVPGTSYNEQFF
TGTGCCAGCAGTTCACGCACGGTGCCCGGGACTTCCTACAATGAGCAGTTCTTC
>-|-|TRBJ1-5|TRBV6-1
CASRSGHENQPQHF
TGTGCCAGCAGATCGGGACATGAGAATCAGCCCCAGCATTTT
>-|few|TRBJ2-7|TRBV4-3
CASSQDWRRDEQYF
TGCGCCAGCAGCCAAGATTGGCGCAGGGACGAGCAGTACTTC
>-|once|TRBJ1-2|TRBV6-5
CASLSPINYGYTF
TGTGCCAGTCTCTCACCTATTAACTATGGCTACACCTTC
>-|few|TRBJ2-5|TRBV2
CASTGAEETQYF
TGTGCCAGCACTGGGGCAGAAGAGACCCAGTACTTC
>-|few|TRBJ1-1|TRBV15
CATGQDQNTEAFF
TGTGCCACCGGGCAGGATCAGAACACTGAAGCTTTCTTT
>-|-|TRBJ1-1|TRBV2
CATLQGRETEAFF
TGTGCCACCTTACAGGGACGGGAAACTGAAGCTTTCTTT
>-|-|TRBJ2-3|TRBV10-2
CASEGPRSDTQYF
TGCGCCAGCGAGGGCCCTAGGTCAGATACGCAGTATTTT
>-|-|TRBJ2-3|TRBV25-1
CASSDPGWNTQYF
TGTGCCAGCAGTGATCCAGGGTGGAATACGCAGTATTTT
>-|-|TRBJ2-1|TRBV11-1
CASSSPFPNEQFF
TGTGCCAGCAGCTCCCCGTTCCCCAATGAGCAGTTCTTC
>TRBD1|-|TRBJ2-5|TRBV10-1
CASLITRGWYQETQYF
TGCGCCAGCCTTATCACCAGGGGGTGGTACCAAGAGACCCAGTACTTC
>-|many|TRBJ2-1|TRBV5-4
CASSLRMSEQFF
TGTGCCAGCAGCTTGCGTATGAGTGAGCAGTTCTTC
>-|-|TRBJ2-2|TRBV28
CASSLYTGELFF
TGTGCCAGCAGTTTGTACACCGGGGAGCTGTTTTTT
>-|once|TRBJ2-7|TRBV5-1
CASSLVVGGSYEQYF
TGCGCCAGCAGCTTGGTGGTAGGGGGTTCCTACGAGCAGTACTTC
>-|-|TRBJ2-7|TRBV18
CASSPGGDEQYF
TGTGCCAGCTCACCAGGGGGTGACGAGCAGTACTTC
>-|many|TRBJ2-1|TRBV11-2
CASSLELEQFF
TGTGCCAGCAGCTTAGAACTTGAGCAGTTCTTC
>-|-|TRBJ2-3|TRBV6-4
CASSVRLGDTQYF
TGTGCCAGCAGTGTCAGACTAGGCGATACGCAGTATTTT
>TRBD2|-|TRBJ2-7|TRBV6-5
CASSYPGLAGNEQYF
TGTGCCAGCAGTTACCCGGGACTAGCGGGAAACGAGCAGTACTTC
>TRBD2|few|TRBJ2-1|TRBV27
CASSVGGRYNEQFF
TGTGCCAGCAGTGTGGGAGGGAGGTACAATGAGCAGTTCTTC
>TRBD1|-|TRBJ1-2|TRBV5-1
CASSLPGGVDGYTF
TGCGCCAGCAGCTTGCCAGGGGGCGTTGATGGCTACACCTTC
>-|-|TRBJ2-2|TRBV10-2
CASSESTGYTGELFF
TGCGCCAGCAGTGAGTCTACAGGTTACACCGGGGAGCTGTTTTTT
>-|-|TRBJ2-5|TRBV2
CASSGPLETQYF
TGTGCCAGCAGTGGGCCCCTAGAGACCCAGTACTTC
>-|few|TRBJ2-7|TRBV19
CASSIPPDNEQYF
TGTGCCAGTAGTATCCCCCCTGATAACGAGCAGTACTTC
>TRBD1|once|TRBJ1-5|TRBV6-5
CASSSDREHQPQHF
TGTGCCAGCAGTTCCGACAGGGAACATCAGCCCCAGCATTTT
>TRBD1|-|TRBJ1-1|TRBV19
CASTDTGTGRLAFF
TGTGCCAGTACAGATACCGGGACAGGGAGGTTAGCTTTCTTT
>-|-|TRBJ2-1|TRBV5-8
CASSLLNEQFF
TGTGCCAGCAGCTTGTTAAATGAGCAGTTCTTC
>-|-|TRBJ1-5|TRBV28
CASSSTGTPNQPQHF
TGTGCCAGCAGTTCGACCGGGACACCGAATCAGCCCCAGCATTTT
>TRBD1|-|TRBJ2-6|TRBV5-4
CASTSRGLGANVLTF
TGTGCCAGCACTTCGAGGGGGCTCGGGGCCAACGTCCTGACTTTC
>-|few|TRBJ1-1|TRBV27
CASSLDRMVHTEAFF
TGTGCCAGCAGTTTAGACAGGATGGTGCACACTGAAGCTTTCTTT
>-|-|TRBJ2-7|TRBV14
CASSLLGSSYEQYF
TGTGCCAGCAGCCTCCTGGGCTCTAGCTACGAGCAGTACTTC
>-|-|TRBJ2-1|TRBV9
CASSVRPSSSYNEQFF
TGTGCCAGCAGCGTAAGGCCCTCGAGCTCCTACAATGAGCAGTTCTTC
>-|-|TRBJ2-7|TRBV18
CASSEGFHEQYF
TGTGCCAGCTCCGAGGGGTTCCACGAGCAGTACTTC
>-|few|TRBJ2-3|TRBV6-1
CASSGVTDTQYF
TGTGCCAGCAGTGGGGTTACAGATACGCAGTATTTT